The source of this T cell receptor (beta chain) is a study of T cell changes during pregnancy in multiple sclerosis. Clones were sequenced by immunoSEQ multiplex PCR, and TCRdb holds only the in-frame ones, with some missing. The sample contains 15,000 to 25,000 clones, roughly nine tenths of which appear only once. This clone was found a few times. The germline V gene encodes CDR1 LNHNV and CDR2 YYDKDF (reference sequence). The trim removed 5 bases at V and 5 bases at J, leaving 7 bases unmatched. This CDR3 has 14 amino acids. This receptor was identified in a female donor in good health, enrolled as a control in a pregnancy study. This chain joins TRBV15 and TRBJ2-7, with 9 bases that match TRBD1. Sequencing used CD8+ T cells from peripheral blood mononuclear cells, obtained in the second trimester of pregnancy. The chain's CDR3 is CATSGDRESDEQYF. CDR3 in DNA: TGTGCCACCAGCGGGGACAGGGAATCGGACGAGCAGTACTTC.